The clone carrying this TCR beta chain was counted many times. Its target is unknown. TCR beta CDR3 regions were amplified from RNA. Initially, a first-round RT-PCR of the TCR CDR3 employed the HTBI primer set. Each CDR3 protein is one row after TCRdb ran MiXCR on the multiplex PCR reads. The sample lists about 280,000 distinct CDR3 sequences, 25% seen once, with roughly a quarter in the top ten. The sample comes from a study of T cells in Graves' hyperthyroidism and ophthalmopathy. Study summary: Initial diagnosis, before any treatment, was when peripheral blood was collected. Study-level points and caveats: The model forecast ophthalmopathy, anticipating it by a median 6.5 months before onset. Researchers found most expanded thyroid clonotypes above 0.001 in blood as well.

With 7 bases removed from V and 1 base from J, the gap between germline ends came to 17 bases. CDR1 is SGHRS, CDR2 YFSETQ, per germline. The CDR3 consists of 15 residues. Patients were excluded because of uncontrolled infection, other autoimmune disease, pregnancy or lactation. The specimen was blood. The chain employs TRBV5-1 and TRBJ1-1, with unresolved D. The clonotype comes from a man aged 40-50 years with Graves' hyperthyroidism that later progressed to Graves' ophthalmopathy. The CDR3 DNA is TGCGCCAGCGGGTTCCGAGACACTGGGAACACTGAAGCTTTCTTT. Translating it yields CASGFRDTGNTEAFF.